The rows below give T cell receptor beta chains drawn from one sample of a study of somatic mutations in cytotoxic T cells in rheumatoid arthritis. Profiling relied on immunoSEQ multiplex PCR, and the TCRdb table lists in-frame clones only, not all of them. Here the sample spans around 11,000 clones, over 65% being singletons. The sample comprised CD8+ T cells sorted from blood. These receptors were collected from an adult with rheumatoid arthritis. The CDR3 runs from the conserved cysteine through the conserved F or W. The D gene is left open where the match is weak. Clone size is given for some rows only: seen once, a few or many times, or a class if the clone is expanded.

clone size	D gene	V gene	CDR3 length	J gene	CDR3 protein	CDR3 DNA
-	-	TRBV6-5	12	TRBJ1-1	CATINRAAEAFF	TGTGCCACAATCAACAGGGCCGCTGAAGCTTTCTTT
-	TRBD1	TRBV11-2	14	TRBJ2-5	CASSARQGAETQYF	TGTGCCAGCAGCGCCAGACAGGGGGCCGAGACCCAGTACTTC
-	-	TRBV11-3	15	TRBJ2-1	CASGADGGPYNEQFF	TGTGCCAGCGGGGCGGACGGGGGTCCCTACAATGAGCAGTTCTTC
once	TRBD2	TRBV4-2	15	TRBJ2-1	CASSRTSGVLNEQFF	TGTGCCAGCAGTCGGACTAGCGGGGTCCTTAATGAGCAGTTCTTC
-	-	TRBV7-9	17	TRBJ1-5	CASSTEDSSWSNQPQHF	TGTGCCAGCAGCACCGAGGACTCCTCGTGGAGCAATCAGCCCCAGCATTTT
once	-	TRBV6-6	10	TRBJ2-5	CASREETQYF	TGTGCCAGCAGGGAGGAGACCCAGTACTTC
-	-	TRBV19	13	TRBJ2-1	CASSRWSGNEQFF	TGTGCCAGTAGTCGTTGGTCGGGCAATGAGCAGTTCTTC
-	-	TRBV19	14	TRBJ2-3	CASSSSMVPDTQYF	TGTGCCAGCAGTTCCTCCATGGTACCAGATACGCAGTATTTT
-	-	TRBV7-6	16	TRBJ1-4	CASSSYRDTSNEKLFF	TGTGCCAGCAGCTCCTACCGGGACACAAGTAATGAAAAACTGTTTTTT
once	-	TRBV6-6	14	TRBJ2-1	CASSYGTSHNEQFF	TGTGCCAGCAGTTACGGGACTTCCCACAATGAGCAGTTCTTC
medium-sized	-	TRBV29-1	16	TRBJ2-2	CSVVDSGGPHTGELFF	TGCAGCGTTGTTGACAGTGGGGGCCCTCACACCGGGGAGCTGTTTTTT
few	-	TRBV7-2	13	TRBJ2-1	CASSSTVYNEQFF	TGTGCCAGCAGCTCGACAGTTTACAATGAGCAGTTCTTC
-	-	TRBV28	15	TRBJ1-5	CASKGTATSNQPQHF	TGTGCCAGCAAGGGTACCGCTACTAGCAATCAGCCCCAGCATTTT
-	-	TRBV10-3	16	TRBJ1-3	CAISSTGRRHGNTIYF	TGTGCCATCAGTTCCACAGGGCGAAGACACGGAAACACCATATATTTT
once	TRBD1	TRBV5-1	14	TRBJ2-7	CASSTGTAAYEQYF	TGCGCCAGCAGCACCGGGACAGCGGCCTACGAGCAGTACTTC
-	-	TRBV4-1	11	TRBJ2-4	CASSQDNIQYF	TGCGCCAGCAGCCAAGATAACATTCAGTACTTC
few	TRBD2	TRBV9	16	TRBJ2-7	CASSPTEAGSSYEQYF	TGTGCCAGCAGCCCTACTGAAGCGGGGAGCTCCTACGAGCAGTACTTC
-	-	TRBV27	12	TRBJ2-7	CASSTGHHEQYF	TGTGCCAGCAGTACGGGACACCACGAGCAGTACTTC
-	-	TRBV7-3	14	TRBJ2-1	CASSLSGGNNEQFF	TGTGCCAGCAGCTTATCCGGGGGAAACAATGAGCAGTTCTTC
-	-	TRBV28	15	TRBJ2-6	CASSLRQTGANVLTF	TGTGCCAGCAGTCTACGACAGACTGGGGCCAACGTCCTGACTTTC
-	-	TRBV7-3	14	TRBJ2-5	CASSQGGVGETQYF	TGTGCCAGCAGCCAGGGAGGCGTTGGAGAGACCCAGTACTTC
-	TRBD1	TRBV6-6	14	TRBJ1-1	CASSPQGGGTEAFF	TGTGCCAGCAGTCCCCAGGGGGGAGGCACTGAAGCTTTCTTT
-	-	TRBV29-1	14	TRBJ2-3	CSVTPYITTDTQYF	TGCAGCGTTACACCCTACATAACCACAGATACGCAGTATTTT
-	-	TRBV6-5	15	TRBJ1-1	CASSYSKRGNTEAFF	TGTGCCAGCAGTTACTCGAAGAGGGGGAACACTGAAGCTTTCTTT
-	-	TRBV28	16	TRBJ2-3	CASSFSRGTSTDTQYF	TGTGCCAGCAGTTTCAGCCGGGGGACAAGCACAGATACGCAGTATTTT
-	-	TRBV7-9	13	TRBJ2-7	CASSPRYSYEQYF	TGTGCCAGCAGCCCACGATACTCCTACGAGCAGTACTTC
-	-	TRBV19	12	TRBJ1-5	CASKLGNQPQHF	TGTGCCAGTAAGCTTGGGAATCAGCCCCAGCATTTT
few	TRBD1	TRBV4-1	15	TRBJ2-7	CASSQDGTGAYEQYF	TGCGCCAGCAGCCAAGATGGGACAGGGGCCTACGAGCAGTACTTC
few	-	TRBV6-5	13	TRBJ1-6	CASSWQGWTPLHF	TGTGCCAGCAGTTGGCAGGGGTGGACACCCCTCCACTTT